This TCR beta chain was recorded in a study of T cell responses to AZD1222 COVID-19 vaccine. This CDR3 comprises 13 residues. V was trimmed by 5 bases and J by 3 bases, leaving 12 bases between them. Germline CDR1 is SGHNT and CDR2 is YYREEE (reference sequence). Study findings and constraints: Epitopes outside B.1.351 and B.1.1.7 mutated regions reportedly drew nearly half of spike TCRs. Clonal diversity was possibly underestimated, and the donors were mostly white British, with more females. Repertoires were obtained only post-peak T cell response. Only a handful of AZD1222 recipients were seropositive at baseline.

Using immunoSEQ multiplex PCR, the repertoire was profiled, and TCRdb retains in-frame clones only, with some absent. The data contain 84,000 or so clones, approximately 91% of them seen just once; the ten biggest clones take up roughly 5%. As concerns this clone: Antigen unknown.

This chain connects TRBV5-4 to TRBJ2-7, with D unclear. The sample consisted of peripheral blood, taken on day 0 of MenACWY control vaccination. The source is an adult in good health. The CDR3 sequence is CASRLKDGYEQYF. The CDR3 DNA reads as TGTGCCAGCAGGCTCAAGGACGGCTACGAGCAGTACTTC.